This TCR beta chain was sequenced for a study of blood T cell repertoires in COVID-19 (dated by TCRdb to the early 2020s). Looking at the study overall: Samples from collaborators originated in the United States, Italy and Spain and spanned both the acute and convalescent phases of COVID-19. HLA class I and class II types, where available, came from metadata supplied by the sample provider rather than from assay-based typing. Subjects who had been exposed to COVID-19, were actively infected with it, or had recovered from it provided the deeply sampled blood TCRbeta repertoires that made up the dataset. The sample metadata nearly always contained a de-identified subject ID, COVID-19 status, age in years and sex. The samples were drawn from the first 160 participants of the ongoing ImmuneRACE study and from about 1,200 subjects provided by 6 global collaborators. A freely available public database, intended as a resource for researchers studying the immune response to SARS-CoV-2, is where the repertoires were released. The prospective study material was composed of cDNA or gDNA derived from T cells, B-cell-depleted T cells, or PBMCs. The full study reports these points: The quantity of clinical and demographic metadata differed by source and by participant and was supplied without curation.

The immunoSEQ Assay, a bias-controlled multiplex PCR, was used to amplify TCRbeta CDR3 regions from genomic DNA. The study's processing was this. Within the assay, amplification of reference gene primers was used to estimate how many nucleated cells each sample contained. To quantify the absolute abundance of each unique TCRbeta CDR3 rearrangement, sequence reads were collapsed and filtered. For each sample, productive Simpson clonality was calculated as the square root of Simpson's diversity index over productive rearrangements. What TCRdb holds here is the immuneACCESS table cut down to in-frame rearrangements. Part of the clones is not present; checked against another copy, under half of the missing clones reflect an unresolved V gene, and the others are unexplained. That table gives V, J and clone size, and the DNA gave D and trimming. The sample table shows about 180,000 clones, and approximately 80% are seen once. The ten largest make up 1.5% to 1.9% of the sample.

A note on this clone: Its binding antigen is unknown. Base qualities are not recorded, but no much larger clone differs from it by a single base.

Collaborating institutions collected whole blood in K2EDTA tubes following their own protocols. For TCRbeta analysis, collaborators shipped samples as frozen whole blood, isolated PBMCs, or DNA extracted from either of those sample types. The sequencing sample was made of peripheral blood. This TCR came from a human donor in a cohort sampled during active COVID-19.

The CDR3 protein sequence reads: CASRVEYGYTF. The sequence in DNA is TGTGCCAGCAGGGTAGAATACGGCTACACCTTC. The chain joins TRBV6-5 to TRBJ1-2; confidence is insufficient to name the D gene. Per the germline V gene, MNHEY is the CDR1 and SVGAGI is the CDR2. The junction shows trimming of 6 bases on V and 8 bases on J, plus 10 bases between the germline ends. CDR3 length: 11 amino acids, cysteine to phenylalanine. The CDR3 DNA has 33 bases and is translated from base 1.